One sample yielded the 7 T cell receptor beta chains listed below, sequenced in a study of cytomegalovirus exposure and HLA in healthy donors. The primer mix had 60 Vbeta and 13 Jbeta primers. Assay: immunoSEQ multiplex PCR; the TCRdb copy retains only in-frame clones and omits some. This table has under 150,000 clones, around 72% appearing once. The sequencing sample was made of PBMCs. These receptors all stem from a woman in her late teens or twenties in good health and CMV-seronegative.

There are a few counts of this clone. The chain has TRBV10-3 and TRBJ1-5, with D hard to call. This CDR3 has 16 amino acids. Germline V gene data show CDR1 as ENHRY and CDR2 as SYGVKD. V lost 0 bases and J 0 bases, leaving 9 bases between the germline ends. CDR3 DNA: TGTGCCATCAGTGAGTCTCGAGGGAATAGCAATCAGCCCCAGCATTTT. Residues: CAISESRGNSNQPQHF.

V is TRBV10-1 and J is TRBJ2-1; 7 bases match TRBD2. The CDR3 is 14 residues long. Germline loops: CDR1 WNHNN, CDR2 SYGVQD (reference sequence). With V trimmed by 10 bases and J by 2 bases, 8 bases remained unmatched. CDR3 in DNA: TGCGCCACATCACGGGGACTACCCTACAATGAGCAGTTCTTC. Its translation: CATSRGLPYNEQFF.

V usage is TRBV14 and J usage is TRBJ1-1; D possibly corresponds to TRBD1 (6 bases). The CDR3 spans 15 residues. V gave up 3 bases and J gave up 2 bases, with 13 bases separating them. Germline CDR1 is SGHDN and CDR2 is FVKESK. The CDR3: CASSHGQLGNTEAFF. For the CDR3, the DNA is TGTGCCAGCAGCCACGGACAGCTCGGCAACACTGAAGCTTTCTTT.

The gene calls are TRBV7-9 and TRBJ1-2; 8 bases line up with TRBD1. Germline trimming cut 4 bases from V and 8 bases from J; bases unmatched to any gene: 6. From germline, CDR1 is SEHNR and CDR2 FQNEAQ (reference sequence). This CDR3 spans 13 amino acids. Written as DNA, the CDR3 is TGTGCCAGCAGCTGGGACAGGCTAGAGGGCTACACCTTC. Its translation: CASSWDRLEGYTF.

J is TRBJ2-5 and V is TRBV6-1; 7 positions match TRBD2. After removal of 9 bases from V and 4 bases from J, the junction contained 11 bases not matched to a gene. The CDR3 contains 14 residues. Germline-derived CDR1 and CDR2 are MNHNS and SASEGT. The CDR3 sequence is CASLAGVLGETQYF. The DNA of the CDR3 is TGTGCCAGTTTGGCGGGAGTATTAGGAGAGACCCAGTACTTC.

Only one count was recorded for this clone. V usage is TRBV5-1 and J usage is TRBJ1-1; TRBD1 aligns across 8 bases. The CDR3 consists of 15 residues. CDR1 and CDR2 from the germline V gene are SGHRS and YFSETQ. The V and J ends lost 7 bases and 2 bases, in that order; junction bases with no gene match: 10. CDR3 bases: TGCGCCAGCGGACAGGGTCCGAAGCCTAACACTGAAGCTTTCTTT. Translation: CASGQGPKPNTEAFF. Variable domain in full (rest from reference TRBV5-1 and TRBJ1-1): KAGVTQTPRYLIKTRGQQVTLSCSPISGHRSVSWYQQTPGQGLQFLFEYFSETQRNKGNFPGRFSGRQFSNSRSEMNVSTLELGDSALYLCASGQGPKPNTEAFFGQGTRLTVV.

The chain has TRBV5-1 and TRBJ2-7; TRBD2 is a possible D gene (6 bases). The CDR3 spans 14 residues. Germline CDR1 SGHRS, CDR2 YFSETQ. The ends were cut back, 2 bases at V and 7 bases at J, with 16 bases in the middle. CDR3 nucleotide sequence: TGCGCCAGCAGCTTAGGCCCCAGCGCGGGGGAGCAGTACTTC. As protein: CASSLGPSAGEQYF.